The present T cell receptor (beta chain) was sequenced within a study of blood T cell repertoires in COVID-19. Study information: PBMCs, B-cell-depleted T cells, or T cells were the source of the cDNA or gDNA that made up the material.

Per germline, CDR1 SGHDN and CDR2 FVKESK. The J segment lost 1 base and the V segment lost 0 bases, leaving 5 bases of the junction unmatched. The CDR3 has 17 amino acids. Profiling relied on immunoSEQ multiplex PCR, and the TCRdb table lists in-frame clones only, not all of them. The sample includes about 190,000 clones, roughly 85% seen only once; the top ten take 20% to 25%. The sequencing sample was made of peripheral blood. This sequence joins TRBV14 and TRBJ2-7; 11 bases line up with TRBD2. The clonotype comes from a man aged 55 to 70 with active or convalescent COVID-19. CDR3 nucleotide sequence: TGTGCCAGCAGCCAAGATTCTGGACTAGCGGGTTCCTACGAGCAGTACTTC. Translation: CASSQDSGLAGSYEQYF. The full variable domain, with the rest looked up from reference TRBV14 and TRBJ2-7, is EAGVTQFPSHSVIEKGQTVTLRCDPISGHDNLYWYRRVMGKEIKFLLHFVKESKQDESGMPNNRFLAERTGGTYSTLKVQPAELEDSGVYFCASSQDSGLAGSYEQYFGPGTRLTVT.